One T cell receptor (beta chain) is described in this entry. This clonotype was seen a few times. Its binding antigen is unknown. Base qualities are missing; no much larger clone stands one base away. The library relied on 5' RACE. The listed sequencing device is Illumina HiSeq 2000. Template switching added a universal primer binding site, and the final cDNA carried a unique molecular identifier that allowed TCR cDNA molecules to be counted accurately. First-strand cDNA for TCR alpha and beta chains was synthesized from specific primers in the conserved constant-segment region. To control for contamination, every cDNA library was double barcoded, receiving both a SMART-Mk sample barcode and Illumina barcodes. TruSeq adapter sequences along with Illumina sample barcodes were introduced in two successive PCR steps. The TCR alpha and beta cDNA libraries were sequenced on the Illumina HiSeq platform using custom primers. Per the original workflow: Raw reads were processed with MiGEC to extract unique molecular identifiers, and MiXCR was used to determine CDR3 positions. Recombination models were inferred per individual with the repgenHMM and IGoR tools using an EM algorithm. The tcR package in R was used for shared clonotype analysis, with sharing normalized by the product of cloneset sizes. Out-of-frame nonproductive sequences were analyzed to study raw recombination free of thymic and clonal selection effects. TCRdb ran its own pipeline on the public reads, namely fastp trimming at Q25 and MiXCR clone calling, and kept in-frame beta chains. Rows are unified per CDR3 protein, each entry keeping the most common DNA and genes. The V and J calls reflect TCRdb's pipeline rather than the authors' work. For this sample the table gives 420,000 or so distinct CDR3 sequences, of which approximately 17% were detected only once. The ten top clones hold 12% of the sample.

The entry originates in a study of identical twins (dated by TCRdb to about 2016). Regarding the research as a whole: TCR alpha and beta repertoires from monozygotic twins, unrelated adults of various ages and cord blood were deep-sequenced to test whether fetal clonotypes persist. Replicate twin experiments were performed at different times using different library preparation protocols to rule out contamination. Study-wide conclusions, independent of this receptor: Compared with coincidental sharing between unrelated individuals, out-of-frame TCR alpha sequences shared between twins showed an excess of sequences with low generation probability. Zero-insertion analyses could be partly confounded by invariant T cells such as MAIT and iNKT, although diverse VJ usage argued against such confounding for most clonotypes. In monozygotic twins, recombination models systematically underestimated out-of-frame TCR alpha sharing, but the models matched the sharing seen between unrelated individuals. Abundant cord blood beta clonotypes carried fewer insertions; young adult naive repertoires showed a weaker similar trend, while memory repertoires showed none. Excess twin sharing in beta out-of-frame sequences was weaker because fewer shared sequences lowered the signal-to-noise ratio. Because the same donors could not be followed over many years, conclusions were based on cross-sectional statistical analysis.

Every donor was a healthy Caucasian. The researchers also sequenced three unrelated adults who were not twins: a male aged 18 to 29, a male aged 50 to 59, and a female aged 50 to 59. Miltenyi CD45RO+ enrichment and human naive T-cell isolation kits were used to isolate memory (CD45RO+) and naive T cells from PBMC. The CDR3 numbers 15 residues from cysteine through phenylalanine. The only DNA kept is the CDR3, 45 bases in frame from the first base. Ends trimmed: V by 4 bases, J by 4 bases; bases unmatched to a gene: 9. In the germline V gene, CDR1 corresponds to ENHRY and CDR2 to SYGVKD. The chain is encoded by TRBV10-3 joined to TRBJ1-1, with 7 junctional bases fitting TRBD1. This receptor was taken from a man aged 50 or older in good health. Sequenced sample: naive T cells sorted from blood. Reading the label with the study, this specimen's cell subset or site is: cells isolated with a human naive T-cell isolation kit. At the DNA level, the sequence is TGTGCCATCAGTGGTACAGGGGTTGGCGCCACTGAAGCTTTCTTT. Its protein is CAISGTGVGATEAFF.